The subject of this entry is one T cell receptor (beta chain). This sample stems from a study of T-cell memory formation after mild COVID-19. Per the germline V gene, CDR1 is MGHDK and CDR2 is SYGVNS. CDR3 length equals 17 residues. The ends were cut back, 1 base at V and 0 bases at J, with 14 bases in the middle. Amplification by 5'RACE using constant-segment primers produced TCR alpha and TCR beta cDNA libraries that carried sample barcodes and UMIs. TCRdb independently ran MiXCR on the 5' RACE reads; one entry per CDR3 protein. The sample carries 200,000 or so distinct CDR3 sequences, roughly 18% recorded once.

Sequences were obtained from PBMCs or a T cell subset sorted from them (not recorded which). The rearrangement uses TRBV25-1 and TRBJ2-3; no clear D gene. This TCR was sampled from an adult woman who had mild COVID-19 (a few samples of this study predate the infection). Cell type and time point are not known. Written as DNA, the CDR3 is TGTGCCAGCAGTGAATTGGTAACAGCTAGTAGCACAGATACGCAGTATTTT. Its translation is CASSELVTASSTDTQYF.